These 30 T cell receptor beta chains came from one sample sequenced in a study of cytomegalovirus exposure and HLA in healthy donors. The PCR contained 60 Vbeta and 13 Jbeta primers. The repertoire was sequenced with immunoSEQ multiplex PCR; TCRdb's copy has only in-frame clones and lacks some. Of about 160,000 clones in the sample, over 70% were seen once. Specimen: PBMCs. Receptor source: a woman aged 40 to 50 in good health and CMV-seropositive.

This chain uses TRBV19 with TRBJ1-1; TRBD1 matches at 8 bases. The V segment lost 5 bases and the J segment 9 bases; nucleotides outside the gene matches: 8. Germline V lookup: CDR1 LNHDA, CDR2 SQIVND (reference sequence). The CDR3 is 13 amino acids. Written as DNA, the CDR3 is TGTGCCAGTAGTCCCTCGACAGGGGTAAAAGCTTTCTTT. Its translation is CASSPSTGVKAFF.

The J gene is TRBJ2-1, the V gene TRBV5-5, with D perhaps TRBD1 (7 bases). The CDR3 covers 15 residues. Trimming pared 4 bases from V and 9 bases from J, leaving 20 bases between. Germline assignment: CDR1 SGHKS and CDR2 YYEKEE (reference sequence). CDR3 in DNA: TGTGCCAGCAGCCCCGGAGGGGGCGAGGGCCGTGAGCAGTTCTTC. Its protein is CASSPGGGEGREQFF.

This clone was seen only once. The chain recombines TRBV15 with TRBJ2-1; 7 positions match TRBD1. V lost 4 bases, J lost 6 bases, and 6 bases stayed unmatched. Germline V gene lookup returns CDR1 LNHNV and CDR2 YYDKDF (reference sequence). The CDR3 loop spans 14 amino acids. CDR3 in amino acids: CATSNQYRGNEQFF. The CDR3 DNA sequence: TGTGCCACCAGCAACCAATACAGGGGCAATGAGCAGTTCTTC.

The chain uses TRBV7-9 and TRBJ2-6; 8 bases are a match to TRBD1. The CDR3 has 14 amino acids. CDR1 is SEHNR and CDR2 is FQNEAQ in the germline V gene (reference sequence). V trimming: 7 bases; J trimming: 4 bases; junction bases outside the gene matches: 3. The DNA of the CDR3 is TGTGCCAGCACGACAGGGGACGGGGCCAACGTCCTGACTTTC. Protein product: CASTTGDGANVLTF.

The chain is built from TRBV2 and TRBJ1-1, with D possibly being TRBD1 (6 bases). Germline assignment: CDR1 SNHLY and CDR2 FYNNEI. V was cut by 2 bases and J by 8 bases, with 12 bases left in between. The CDR3 covers 13 residues. CDR3 coding DNA: TGTGCCAGCAGTGAAACCCAGGGGCTCGAAGCTTTCTTT. This translates into CASSETQGLEAFF.

The gene calls are TRBV11-1 and TRBJ1-6, with TRBD1 matching 7 bases. CDR1 is SGHAT, CDR2 FQDESV, per germline (reference sequence). Trimming at V came to 3 bases and at J to 5 bases, leaving 7 bases not matched to a gene. This CDR3 comprises 16 residues. The CDR3 sequence is CASSFGRTGNNSPLHF. For the CDR3, the DNA is TGTGCCAGCAGCTTTGGGCGGACAGGAAATAATTCACCCCTCCACTTT.

Here the CDR3 reads CASSPFDSSGNTIYF. CDR3 sequence (DNA): TGTGCCAGCTCACCGTTTGACAGTTCTGGAAACACCATATATTTT. V gene TRBV18 combines with J gene TRBJ1-3, with D perhaps TRBD1 (5 bases). Germline assignment: CDR1 KGHSH and CDR2 LQKENI. CDR3 length: 15 amino acids. With 3 bases removed from V and 1 base from J, the gap between germline ends came to 10 bases.

The V call is TRBV7-8, the J call TRBJ1-4; 10 bases match TRBD1. Germline-derived CDR1 and CDR2 are SGHVS and FQNEAQ. The CDR3 totals 16 residues. V dropped 8 bases and J dropped 11; count of bases not matched to a gene: 17. CDR3 sequence: CASGAGTGDRGRKLFF. Written as DNA, the CDR3 is TGTGCCAGCGGAGCCGGGACAGGGGATCGGGGTAGGAAACTGTTTTTT.

This clone was counted only a few times. The gene calls are TRBV27 and TRBJ2-7; 12 bases match TRBD1. This CDR3 has 17 amino acids. After removal of 5 bases from V and 2 bases from J, the junction contained 10 bases not matched to a gene. Germline V gives CDR1 MNHEY, CDR2 SMNVEV (reference sequence). CDR3 region: CASSPHTGTGGPYEQYF. The CDR3 nucleotides are TGTGCCAGCAGTCCTCACACCGGGACAGGGGGCCCCTACGAGCAGTACTTC.

The V and J genes are TRBV18 and TRBJ2-7; D unresolved. CDR1 KGHSH and CDR2 LQKENI come from the germline V gene. Trimming cost V 5 bases and J 6 bases, with 17 bases left between them. CDR3 size: 14 residues. The CDR3 region has the DNA TGTGCCAGCTCATCTTACACCAGTTCGGGCGAGCAGTACTTC. It encodes CASSSYTSSGEQYF.

The chain employs TRBV4-1 and TRBJ2-7; 10 positions match TRBD2. Germline CDR1 reads MGHRA; CDR2 reads YSYEKL. V shed 4 bases, J shed 0 bases, and the junction held 3 bases outside the gene matches. The CDR3 is made up of 15 amino acids. The CDR3 DNA reads as TGCGCCAGCAGCCCGGGACTAGCGAACTCCTACGAGCAGTACTTC. Residues: CASSPGLANSYEQYF.

The chain carries TRBV5-4 and TRBJ1-2, with TRBD1 as a possible D gene (6 bases). Trimming took 2 bases from V and 0 from J, leaving 17 bases between them. Germline loops: CDR1 SGHNT, CDR2 YYREEE (reference sequence). This CDR3 contains 17 residues. The CDR3 DNA reads TGTGCCAGCAGCTTAGAAGGTCAAGGGGGAGCTAACTATGGCTACACCTTC. Translated: CASSLEGQGGANYGYTF.

The V and J genes are TRBV7-6 and TRBJ2-7; TRBD2 matches at 9 bases. The V gene's germline CDR1 is SGHVS and CDR2 FNYEAQ. Trimming at V came to 3 bases and at J to 4 bases, leaving 7 bases not matched to a gene. This CDR3 has 15 amino acids. DNA for the CDR3: TGTGCCAGCAGCTTGGGTAGCGGGGGTCCTTACGAGCAGTACTTC. As protein: CASSLGSGGPYEQYF.

The J gene is TRBJ1-2, the V gene TRBV2, with 7 bases lining up with TRBD1. Germline-derived CDR1 and CDR2 are SNHLY and FYNNEI. The CDR3 is 14 residues long. Trimming took 2 bases from V and 2 from J; bases not matched to a gene: 2. CDR3 DNA sequence: TGTGCCAGCAGTGAATGGGGACAGAACTATGGCTACACCTTC. This sequence encodes CASSEWGQNYGYTF.

J is TRBJ2-6 and V is TRBV4-2; D is possibly TRBD2 (6 bases). Germline assignment: CDR1 LGHNA and CDR2 YNFKEQ. Trimming cost V 0 bases and J 3 bases, with 18 bases left between them. This CDR3 region has 19 residues. CDR3 coding DNA: TGTGCCAGCAGCCAAGATCAGGATAGCGGATCGGTTGGGGCCAACGTCCTGACTTTC. This gives the protein CASSQDQDSGSVGANVLTF.

The chain has TRBV5-1 and TRBJ1-2; the match to TRBD1 covers 8 bases. Trimming cost V 0 bases and J 6 bases; bases outside gene matches: 10. Germline V gives CDR1 SGHRS, CDR2 YFSETQ. The CDR3 covers 16 residues. The CDR3 DNA is TGCGCCAGCAGCTTGGCCCCAGGGGGCGCAACAGATGGCTACACCTTC. Amino acid sequence: CASSLAPGGATDGYTF. The full variable domain, rest sourced from reference TRBV5-1 and TRBJ1-2, is KAGVTQTPRYLIKTRGQQVTLSCSPISGHRSVSWYQQTPGQGLQFLFEYFSETQRNKGNFPGRFSGRQFSNSRSEMNVSTLELGDSALYLCASSLAPGGATDGYTFGSGTRLTVV.

As concerns this clone: Other DNA sequences within the sample encode an identical CDR3. The chain uses TRBV30 and TRBJ2-3; TRBD2 aligns across 7 bases. Germline values: CDR1 GTSNPN, CDR2 SVGIG (reference sequence). CDR3 length: 13 amino acids. V shed 0 bases and J 3 bases; nucleotides not matched to a gene: 0. In nucleotides, the CDR3 is TGTGCCTGGAGTGTCGGGGGGACAGATACGCAGTATTTT. Translating it yields CAWSVGGTDTQYF.

The gene calls are TRBV2 and TRBJ1-1, with TRBD1 matching 12 bases. CDR1 is SNHLY and CDR2 is FYNNEI in the germline V gene. This CDR3 comprises 15 residues. The ends lost 6 bases at V and 3 bases at J; junction bases unmatched: 5. CDR3 bases: TGTGCCAGCAGGGGACAGGGGGCTTGGTACACTGAAGCTTTCTTT. Its protein product is CASRGQGAWYTEAFF.

Turning to this clone: The junction departs from germline at one end; a sequencing error may be responsible. This rearrangement joins TRBV19 to TRBJ1-3; possible D gene TRBD1, 5 bases. Looked up from germline, CDR1 is LNHDA and CDR2 is SQIVND (reference sequence). The length of the CDR3 is 15 residues. The CDR3 spells CASSPERGNGNTTYF. The CDR3 bases are TGTGCCAGTAGTCCCGAGCGGGGGAATGGAAACACCACATATTTT.

This clone was picked up a small number of times. The V and J genes are TRBV20-1 and TRBJ1-2; D unresolved. The length of the CDR3 is 11 residues. The germline V and J ends were trimmed by 0 bases and 10 bases, with 9 bases remaining between them. Germline V gene lookup returns CDR1 DFQATT and CDR2 SNEGSKA (reference sequence). The chain's CDR3 is CSARDKEFYTF. The DNA of the CDR3 is TGCAGTGCTAGAGATAAGGAGTTCTACACCTTC.

The rearrangement joins TRBV5-5 to TRBJ2-2; no reliable D call. The CDR3 consists of 14 residues. The germline V and J ends were trimmed by 1 base and 1 base, with 5 bases remaining between them. Germline CDR1 is SGHKS and CDR2 is YYEKEE (reference sequence). CDR3 sequence reads: CASSLFLNTGELFF. Here the CDR3 DNA reads TGTGCCAGCAGCTTGTTTCTGAACACCGGGGAGCTGTTTTTT.

J is TRBJ1-2 and V is TRBV11-1, with a possible D match to TRBD1 (5 bases). Germline V lookup: CDR1 SGHAT, CDR2 FQDESV (reference sequence). Trimming stripped 5 bases from V and 0 bases from J, with 13 bases between. This CDR3 region has 15 residues. The CDR3 reads CASSPQPGTNYGYTF. CDR3 nucleotides: TGTGCCAGCAGCCCCCAGCCAGGGACTAACTATGGCTACACCTTC.

V usage is TRBV6-1 and J usage is TRBJ2-7; 7 bases line up with TRBD2. CDR3 length equals 14 residues. The junction had 5 bases not matched to a gene; V was cut back by 4 bases and J by 2 bases. Germline-derived CDR1 and CDR2 are MNHNS and SASEGT. CDR3 sequence: CASSVWRETYEQYF. The CDR3 DNA follows: TGTGCCAGCAGTGTGTGGCGGGAGACCTACGAGCAGTACTTC.

This chain links TRBV10-3 with TRBJ1-2; perhaps TRBD1 as D (5 bases). From germline, CDR1 is ENHRY and CDR2 SYGVKD. With 1 base removed from V and 8 bases from J, the gap between germline ends came to 17 bases. CDR3 size: 15 residues. CDR3 sequence: CAISEYGGTDSGYTF. CDR3 in DNA: TGTGCCATCAGTGAGTACGGGGGGACCGACTCGGGCTACACCTTC.

This clone was seen only a few times. The chain joins TRBV7-9 to TRBJ1-4; the D is unclear. The V end was cut by 4 bases, the J end by 6 bases, with 9 bases between. Germline lookup yields CDR1 SEHNR and CDR2 FQNEAQ (reference sequence). CDR3 size: 13 residues. This CDR3 reads CASSSGVYEKLFF. The CDR3 region has the DNA TGTGCCAGCAGCTCGGGTGTTTATGAAAAACTGTTTTTT. Full variable domain (remainder filled in from reference TRBV7-9 and TRBJ1-4): DTGVSQNPRHKITKRGQNVTFRCDPISEHNRLYWYRQTLGQGPEFLTYFQNEAQLEKSRLLSDRFSAERPKGSFSTLEIQRTEQGDSAMYLCASSSGVYEKLFFGSGTQLSVL.

This clone was picked up one time. V is TRBV4-2 and J is TRBJ1-6; D not certain. V was trimmed by 5 bases and J by 9 bases, leaving 11 bases between them. This CDR3 is 13 amino acids long. Germline V gene sequence: CDR1 LGHNA, CDR2 YNFKEQ. The CDR3 loop reads CASSTRDGSPLHF. The CDR3 DNA reads as TGTGCCAGCAGCACGCGGGATGGTTCACCCCTCCACTTT.

The genes are TRBV27 and TRBJ1-6, with unresolved D. The V end lost 5 bases, the J end lost 0 bases, and 11 bases lay between the germline ends. Germline loops: CDR1 MNHEY, CDR2 SMNVEV (reference sequence). The CDR3 has 16 residues. This CDR3 is CASSSRGISYNSPLHF. The CDR3 bases are TGTGCCAGCAGTAGCCGAGGGATCTCCTATAATTCACCCCTCCACTTT.

The rearrangement joins TRBV15 to TRBJ1-2, with D maybe TRBD1 (5 bases). The germline V gene encodes CDR1 LNHNV and CDR2 YYDKDF (reference sequence). The V end lost 0 bases, the J end lost 8 bases, and 13 bases lay between the germline ends. The CDR3 loop spans 14 amino acids. CDR3 region: CATSRDRGKGGYTF. In DNA form, the CDR3 reads TGTGCCACCAGCAGAGATAGGGGCAAAGGGGGCTACACCTTC.

As for this clone: At one end the junction does not follow the germline gene, possibly because of a read error. The chain uses TRBV7-9 and TRBJ2-1; 8 nucleotides agree with TRBD2. The CDR3 is 17 residues long. Germline V gene sequence: CDR1 SEHNR, CDR2 FQNEAQ (reference sequence). CDR3 region: CSSSFGSLAGGNNEQFF. Here the CDR3 DNA reads TGTTCCAGCAGCTTCGGCAGTTTGGCGGGGGGAAACAATGAGCAGTTCTTC.

The J gene is TRBJ1-1, the V gene TRBV7-9; possibly TRBD1 for D (5 bases). Germline V gene sequence: CDR1 SEHNR, CDR2 FQNEAQ (reference sequence). The CDR3 length is 15 residues. Trimming took 4 bases from V and 2 from J, leaving 14 bases between them. The CDR3 bases are TGTGCCAGCAGCTCTGGGGGACTCCCCAACACTGAAGCTTTCTTT. This translates into CASSSGGLPNTEAFF.